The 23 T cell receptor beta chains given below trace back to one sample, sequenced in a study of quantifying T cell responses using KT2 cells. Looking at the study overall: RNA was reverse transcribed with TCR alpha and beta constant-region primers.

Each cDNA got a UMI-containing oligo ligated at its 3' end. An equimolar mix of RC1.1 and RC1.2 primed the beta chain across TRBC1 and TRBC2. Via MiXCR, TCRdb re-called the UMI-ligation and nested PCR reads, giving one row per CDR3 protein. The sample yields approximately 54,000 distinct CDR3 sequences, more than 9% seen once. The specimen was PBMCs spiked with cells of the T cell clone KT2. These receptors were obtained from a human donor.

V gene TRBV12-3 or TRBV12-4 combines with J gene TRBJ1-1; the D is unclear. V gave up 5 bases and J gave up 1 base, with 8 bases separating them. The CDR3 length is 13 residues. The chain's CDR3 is CASSRLANTEAFF. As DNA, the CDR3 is TGTGCCAGCAGTAGGCTCGCGAACACTGAAGCTTTCTTT.

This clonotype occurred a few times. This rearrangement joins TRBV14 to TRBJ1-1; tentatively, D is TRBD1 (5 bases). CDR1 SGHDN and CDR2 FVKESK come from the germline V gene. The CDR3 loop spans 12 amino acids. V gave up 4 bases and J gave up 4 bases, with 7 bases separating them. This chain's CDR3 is CASSPGFTEAFF. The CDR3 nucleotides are TGTGCCAGCAGCCCAGGGTTCACTGAAGCTTTCTTT. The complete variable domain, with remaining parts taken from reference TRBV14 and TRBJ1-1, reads EAGVTQFPSHSVIEKGQTVTLRCDPISGHDNLYWYRRVMGKEIKFLLHFVKESKQDESGMPNNRFLAERTGGTYSTLKVQPAELEDSGVYFCASSPGFTEAFFGQGTRLTVV.

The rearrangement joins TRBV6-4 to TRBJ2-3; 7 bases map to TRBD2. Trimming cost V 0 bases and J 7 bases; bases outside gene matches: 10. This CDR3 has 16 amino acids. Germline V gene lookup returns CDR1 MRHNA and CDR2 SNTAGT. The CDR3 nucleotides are TGTGCCAGCAGTGACTCGAGCCTAGCGGATGCAAATACGCAGTATTTT. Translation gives CASSDSSLADANTQYF.

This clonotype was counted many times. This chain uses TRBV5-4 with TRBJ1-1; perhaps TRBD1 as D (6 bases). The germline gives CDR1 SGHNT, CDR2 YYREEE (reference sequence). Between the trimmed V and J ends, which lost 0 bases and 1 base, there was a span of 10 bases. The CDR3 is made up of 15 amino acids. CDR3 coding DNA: TGTGCCAGCAGCTTGGTGGGGGCTCCGAACACTGAAGCTTTCTTT. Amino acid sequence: CASSLVGAPNTEAFF.

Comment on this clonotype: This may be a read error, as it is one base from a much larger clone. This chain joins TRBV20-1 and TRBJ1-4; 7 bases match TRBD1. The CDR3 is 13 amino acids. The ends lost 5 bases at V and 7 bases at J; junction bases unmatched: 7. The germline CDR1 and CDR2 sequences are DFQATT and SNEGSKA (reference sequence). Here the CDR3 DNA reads TGCAGTGCTCAAGGGGGCCTGGCTGAAAAACTGTTTTTT. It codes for CSAQGGLAEKLFF.

The CDR3 sequence is CASSPTGTSGSVLPSGANVLTF. In DNA form, the CDR3 reads TGTGCCAGCAGCCCAACCGGGACTAGCGGGAGTGTCCTCCCATCTGGGGCCAACGTCCTGACTTTC. The chain recombines TRBV7-2 with TRBJ2-6; 14 bases agree with TRBD2. Germline values: CDR1 SGHTA, CDR2 FQGNSA. The CDR3 is 22 amino acids. V lost 5 bases, J lost 1 base, and 16 bases stayed unmatched.

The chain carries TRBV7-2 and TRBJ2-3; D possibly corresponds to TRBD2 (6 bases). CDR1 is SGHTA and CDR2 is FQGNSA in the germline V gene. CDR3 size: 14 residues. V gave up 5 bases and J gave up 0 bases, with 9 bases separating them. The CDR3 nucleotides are TGTGCCAGCAGCGTGGGGGGAAGCACAGATACGCAGTATTTT. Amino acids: CASSVGGSTDTQYF.

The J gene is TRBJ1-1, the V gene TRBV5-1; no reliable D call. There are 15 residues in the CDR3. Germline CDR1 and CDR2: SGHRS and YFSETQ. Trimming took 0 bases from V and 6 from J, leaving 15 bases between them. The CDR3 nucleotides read TGCGCCAGCAGCTTGGCGGCATATCTGGTCGCTGAAGCTTTCTTT. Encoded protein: CASSLAAYLVAEAFF. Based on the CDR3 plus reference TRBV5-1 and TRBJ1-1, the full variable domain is KAGVTQTPRYLIKTRGQQVTLSCSPISGHRSVSWYQQTPGQGLQFLFEYFSETQRNKGNFPGRFSGRQFSNSRSEMNVSTLELGDSALYLCASSLAAYLVAEAFFGQGTRLTVV.

As DNA, the CDR3 is TGTGCCACCAGAGGGGCCACTGAAGCTTTCTTT. Translated: CATRGATEAFF. J is TRBJ1-1 and V is TRBV15; TRBD1 is a possible D gene (5 bases). The CDR3 has 11 residues. V was pared by 6 bases and J by 4 bases, with 6 bases between. In germline, CDR1 is LNHNV, CDR2 YYDKDF (reference sequence).

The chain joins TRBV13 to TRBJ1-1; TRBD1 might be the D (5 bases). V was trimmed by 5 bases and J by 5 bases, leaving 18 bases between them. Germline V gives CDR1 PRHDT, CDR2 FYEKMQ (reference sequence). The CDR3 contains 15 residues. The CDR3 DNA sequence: TGTGCCAGCAGCCCGACGGACAAAGGAGGGACTGAAGCTTTCTTT. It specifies CASSPTDKGGTEAFF.

The CDR3 sequence is CASSPVAGGPAGELFF. The CDR3 region has the DNA TGCGCCAGCAGTCCCGTTGCGGGAGGGCCTGCCGGGGAGCTGTTTTTT. J is TRBJ2-2 and V is TRBV23-1, with 9 bases that match TRBD2. TRBV23-1 is an ORF, and what it does is uncertain. This CDR3 has 16 residues. J lost 6 bases, V lost 4 bases, and 9 bases had no gene match.

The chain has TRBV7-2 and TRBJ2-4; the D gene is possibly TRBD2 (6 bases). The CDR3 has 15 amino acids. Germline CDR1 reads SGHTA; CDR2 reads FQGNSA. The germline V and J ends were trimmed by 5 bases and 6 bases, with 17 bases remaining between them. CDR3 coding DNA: TGTGCCAGCAGCCCCGGGACTCCCGGGGTAAACATTCAGTACTTC. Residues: CASSPGTPGVNIQYF.

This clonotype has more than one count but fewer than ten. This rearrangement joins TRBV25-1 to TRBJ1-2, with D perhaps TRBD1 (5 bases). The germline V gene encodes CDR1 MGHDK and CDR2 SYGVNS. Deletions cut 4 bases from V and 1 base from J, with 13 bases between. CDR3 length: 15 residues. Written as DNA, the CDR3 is TGTGCCAGCAGTGGAGACAGCCGGGGTAACTATGGCTACACCTTC. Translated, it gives CASSGDSRGNYGYTF.

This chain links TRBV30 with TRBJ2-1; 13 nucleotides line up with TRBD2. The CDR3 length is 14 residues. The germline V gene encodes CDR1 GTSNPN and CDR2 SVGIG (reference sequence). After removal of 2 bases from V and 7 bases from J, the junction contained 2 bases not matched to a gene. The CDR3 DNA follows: TGTGCCTGGAGTATGGGACTAGCGGGGAATGAGCAGTTCTTC. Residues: CAWSMGLAGNEQFF.

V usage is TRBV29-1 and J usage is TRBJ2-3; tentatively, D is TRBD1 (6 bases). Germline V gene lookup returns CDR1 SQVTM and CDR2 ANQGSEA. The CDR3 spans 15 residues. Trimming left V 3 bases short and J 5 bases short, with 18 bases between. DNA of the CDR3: TGCAGCGTTGACCTGGGGGCCTCTGGGGGAGATACGCAGTATTTT. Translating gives CSVDLGASGGDTQYF.

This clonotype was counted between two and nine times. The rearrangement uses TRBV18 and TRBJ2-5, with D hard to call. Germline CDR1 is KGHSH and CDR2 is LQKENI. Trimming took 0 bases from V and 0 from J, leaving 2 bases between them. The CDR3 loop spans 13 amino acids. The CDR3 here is CASSPPNQETQYF. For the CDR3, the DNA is TGTGCCAGCTCACCACCGAACCAAGAGACCCAGTACTTC. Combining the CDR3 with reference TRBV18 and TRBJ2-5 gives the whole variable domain NAGVMQNPRHLVRRRGQEARLRCSPMKGHSHVYWYRQLPEEGLKFMVYLQKENIIDESGMPKERFSAEFPKEGPSILRIQQVVRGDSAAYFCASSPPNQETQYFGPGTRLLVL.

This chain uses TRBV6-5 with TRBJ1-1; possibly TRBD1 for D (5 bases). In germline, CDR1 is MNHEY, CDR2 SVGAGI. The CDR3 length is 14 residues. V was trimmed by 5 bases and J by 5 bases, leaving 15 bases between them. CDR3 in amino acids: CASSRGSVQTEAFF. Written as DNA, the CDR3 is TGTGCCAGCAGTCGGGGGTCTGTTCAGACTGAAGCTTTCTTT.

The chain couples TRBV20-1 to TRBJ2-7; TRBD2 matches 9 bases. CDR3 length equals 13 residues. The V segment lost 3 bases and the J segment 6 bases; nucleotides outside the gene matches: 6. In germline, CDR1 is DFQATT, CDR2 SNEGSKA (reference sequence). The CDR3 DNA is TGCAGTGCTAGGGAGCGGGGGGAGCGCGAGCAGTACTTC. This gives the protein CSARERGEREQYF.

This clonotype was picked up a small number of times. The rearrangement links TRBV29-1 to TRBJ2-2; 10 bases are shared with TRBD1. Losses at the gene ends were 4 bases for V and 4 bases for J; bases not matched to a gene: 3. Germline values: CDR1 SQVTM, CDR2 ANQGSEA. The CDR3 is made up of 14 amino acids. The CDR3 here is CSVGQGASTGELFF. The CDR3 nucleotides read TGCAGCGTTGGACAGGGGGCGAGCACCGGGGAGCTGTTTTTT.

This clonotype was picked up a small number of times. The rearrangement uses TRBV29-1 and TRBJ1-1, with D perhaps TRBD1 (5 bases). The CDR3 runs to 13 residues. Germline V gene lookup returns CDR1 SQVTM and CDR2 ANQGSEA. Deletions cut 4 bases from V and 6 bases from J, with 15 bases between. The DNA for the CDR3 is TGCAGCGTTGGGAACGGGGACTGGGCTGAAGCTTTCTTT. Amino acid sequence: CSVGNGDWAEAFF.

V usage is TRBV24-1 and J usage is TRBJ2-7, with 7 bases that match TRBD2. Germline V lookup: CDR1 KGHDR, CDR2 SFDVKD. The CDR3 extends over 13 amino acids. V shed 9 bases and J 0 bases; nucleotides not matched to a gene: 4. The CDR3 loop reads CATAQRDSYEQYF. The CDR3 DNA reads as TGTGCCACCGCCCAGCGGGACTCCTACGAGCAGTACTTC.

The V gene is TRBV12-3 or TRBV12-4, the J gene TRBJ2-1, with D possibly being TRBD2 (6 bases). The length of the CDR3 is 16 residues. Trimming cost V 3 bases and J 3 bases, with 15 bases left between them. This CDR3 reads CASSFGDLAIYNEQFF. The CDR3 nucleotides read TGTGCCAGCAGTTTTGGGGACCTAGCGATCTACAATGAGCAGTTCTTC.

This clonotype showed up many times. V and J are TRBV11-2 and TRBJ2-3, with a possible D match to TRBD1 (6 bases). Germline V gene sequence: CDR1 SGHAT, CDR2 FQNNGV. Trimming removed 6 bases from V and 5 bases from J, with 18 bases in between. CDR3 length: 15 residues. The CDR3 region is CASSRRGGKEDTQYF. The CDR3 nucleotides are TGTGCCAGCAGTCGCAGGGGTGGTAAAGAAGATACGCAGTATTTT.